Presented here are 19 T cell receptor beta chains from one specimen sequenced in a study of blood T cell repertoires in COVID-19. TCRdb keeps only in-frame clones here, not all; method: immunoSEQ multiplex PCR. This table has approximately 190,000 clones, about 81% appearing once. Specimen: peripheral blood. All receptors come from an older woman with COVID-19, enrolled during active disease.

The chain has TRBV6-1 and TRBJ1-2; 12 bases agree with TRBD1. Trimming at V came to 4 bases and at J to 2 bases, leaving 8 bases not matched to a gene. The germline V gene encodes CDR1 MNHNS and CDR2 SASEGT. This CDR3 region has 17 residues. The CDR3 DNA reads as TGTGCCAGCAGTGGGGACAGGGGGCGCGTGAGGAACTATGGCTACACCTTC. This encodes CASSGDRGRVRNYGYTF.

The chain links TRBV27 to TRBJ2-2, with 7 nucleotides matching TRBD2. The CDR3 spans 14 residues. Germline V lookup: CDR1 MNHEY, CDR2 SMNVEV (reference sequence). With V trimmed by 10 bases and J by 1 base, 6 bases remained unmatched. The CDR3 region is CATRASGNTGELFF. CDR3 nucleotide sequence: TGTGCCACCCGGGCTAGCGGGAACACCGGGGAGCTGTTTTTT.

Written as DNA, the CDR3 is TGTGCCAGCAGCCCCAGACAGGGCCACAATGAGCAGTTCTTC. Protein: CASSPRQGHNEQFF. The V gene is TRBV7-9, the J gene TRBJ2-1, with 7 bases matching TRBD1. Per the germline V gene, CDR1 is SEHNR and CDR2 is FQNEAQ (reference sequence). The V and J ends lost 5 bases and 5 bases, in that order; junction bases with no gene match: 6. This CDR3 has 14 residues.

CDR3 sequence reads: CASSPQAARSGNTIYF. The CDR3 nucleotides are TGTGCCAGCTCACCCCAAGCGGCGCGCTCTGGAAACACCATATATTTT. This rearrangement joins TRBV18 to TRBJ1-3, with D hard to call. From germline, CDR1 is KGHSH and CDR2 LQKENI. The V and J ends lost 3 bases and 0 bases respectively, with 12 bases between them. The CDR3 sequence is 16 residues long. The full variable domain, completed using reference TRBV18 and TRBJ1-3, is NAGVMQNPRHLVRRRGQEARLRCSPMKGHSHVYWYRQLPEEGLKFMVYLQKENIIDESGMPKERFSAEFPKEGPSILRIQQVVRGDSAAYFCASSPQAARSGNTIYFGEGSWLTVV.

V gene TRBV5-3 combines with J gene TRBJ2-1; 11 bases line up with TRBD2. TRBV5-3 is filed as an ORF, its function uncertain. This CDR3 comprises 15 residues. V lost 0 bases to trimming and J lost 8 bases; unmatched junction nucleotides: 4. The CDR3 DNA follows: TGTGCCAGAAGCTTGGGTAGCGGGGGGGCTTATGAGCAGTTCTTC. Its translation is CARSLGSGGAYEQFF.

The DNA for the CDR3 is TGTGCCAGCAGCTTAGCTTTCTTGGGGCCCGATGGCTACACCTTC. Encoded protein: CASSLAFLGPDGYTF. V and J are TRBV7-2 and TRBJ1-2, with a possible D match to TRBD1 (5 bases). V was trimmed by 0 bases and J by 6 bases, leaving 14 bases between them. The V gene's germline CDR1 is SGHTA and CDR2 FQGNSA. The CDR3 consists of 15 residues.

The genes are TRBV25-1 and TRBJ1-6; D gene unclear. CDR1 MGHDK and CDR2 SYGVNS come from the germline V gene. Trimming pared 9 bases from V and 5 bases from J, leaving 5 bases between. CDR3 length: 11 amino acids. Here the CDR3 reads CARQNNSPLHF. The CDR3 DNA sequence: TGTGCCAGACAGAATAATTCACCCCTCCACTTT. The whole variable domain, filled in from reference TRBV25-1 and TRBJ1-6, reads EADIYQTPRYLVIGTGKKITLECSQTMGHDKMYWYQQDPGMELHLIHYSYGVNSTEKGDLSSESTVSRIRTEHFPLTLESARPSHTSQYLCARQNNSPLHFGNGTRLTVT.

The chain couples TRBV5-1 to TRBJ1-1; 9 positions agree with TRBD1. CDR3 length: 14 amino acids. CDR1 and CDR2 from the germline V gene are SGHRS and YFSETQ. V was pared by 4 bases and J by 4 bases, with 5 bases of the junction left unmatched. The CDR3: CASSPPGQGTEAFF. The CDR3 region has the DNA TGCGCCAGCAGCCCACCGGGACAGGGCACTGAAGCTTTCTTT.

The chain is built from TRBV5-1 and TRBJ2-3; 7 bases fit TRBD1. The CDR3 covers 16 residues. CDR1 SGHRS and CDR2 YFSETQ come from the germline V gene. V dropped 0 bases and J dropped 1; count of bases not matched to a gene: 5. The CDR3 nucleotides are TGCGCCAGCAGCTTGGTGACCGGACAGGGCACAGATACGCAGTATTTT. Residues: CASSLVTGQGTDTQYF.

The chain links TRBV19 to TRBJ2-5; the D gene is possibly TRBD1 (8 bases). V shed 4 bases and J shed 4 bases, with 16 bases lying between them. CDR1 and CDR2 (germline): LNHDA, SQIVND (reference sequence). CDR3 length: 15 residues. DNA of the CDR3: TGTGCCAGTAGTAAGCGGGGCAGGGGGCCAGAGACCCAGTACTTC. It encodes CASSKRGRGPETQYF.

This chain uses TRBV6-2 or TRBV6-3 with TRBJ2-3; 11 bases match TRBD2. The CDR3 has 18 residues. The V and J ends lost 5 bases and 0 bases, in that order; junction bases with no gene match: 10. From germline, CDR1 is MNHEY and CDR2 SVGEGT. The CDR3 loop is CASSTGTSGKGSTDTQYF. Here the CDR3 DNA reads TGTGCCAGCAGTACCGGGACTAGCGGTAAGGGAAGCACAGATACGCAGTATTTT.

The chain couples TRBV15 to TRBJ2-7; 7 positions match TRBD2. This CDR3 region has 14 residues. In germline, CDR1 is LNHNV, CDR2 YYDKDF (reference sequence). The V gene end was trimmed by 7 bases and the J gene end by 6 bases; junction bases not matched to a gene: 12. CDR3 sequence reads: CATNQGGVIGEQYF. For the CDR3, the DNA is TGTGCCACCAATCAGGGAGGGGTGATTGGCGAGCAGTACTTC.

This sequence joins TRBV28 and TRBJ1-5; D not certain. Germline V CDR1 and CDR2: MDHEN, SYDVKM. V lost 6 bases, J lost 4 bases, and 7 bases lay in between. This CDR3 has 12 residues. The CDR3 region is CASRPGNQPQHF. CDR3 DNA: TGTGCCAGCAGACCAGGAAATCAGCCCCAGCATTTT.

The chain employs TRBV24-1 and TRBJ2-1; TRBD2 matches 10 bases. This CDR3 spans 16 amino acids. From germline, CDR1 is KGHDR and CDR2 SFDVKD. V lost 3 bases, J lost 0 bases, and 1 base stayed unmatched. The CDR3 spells CATSDASGGSYNEQFF. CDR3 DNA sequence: TGTGCCACCAGTGATGCTAGCGGGGGCTCCTACAATGAGCAGTTCTTC.

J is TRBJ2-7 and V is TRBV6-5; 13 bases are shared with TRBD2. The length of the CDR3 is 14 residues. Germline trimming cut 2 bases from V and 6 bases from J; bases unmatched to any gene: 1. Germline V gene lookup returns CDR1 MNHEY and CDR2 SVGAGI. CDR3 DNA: TGTGCCAGCAGTTACCGGACTAGCGGGAGCGAGCAGTACTTC. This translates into CASSYRTSGSEQYF.

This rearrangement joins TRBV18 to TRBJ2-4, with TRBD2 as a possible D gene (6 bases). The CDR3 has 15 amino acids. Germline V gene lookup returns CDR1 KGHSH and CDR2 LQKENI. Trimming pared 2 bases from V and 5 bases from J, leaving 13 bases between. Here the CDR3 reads CASSPWRGSENIQYF. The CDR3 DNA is TGTGCCAGCTCACCATGGCGGGGATCAGAAAACATTCAGTACTTC.

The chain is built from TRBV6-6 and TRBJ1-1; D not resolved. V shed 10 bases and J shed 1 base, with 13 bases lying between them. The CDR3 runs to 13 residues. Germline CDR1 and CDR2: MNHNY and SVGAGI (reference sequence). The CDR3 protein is CANTRGTNTEAFF. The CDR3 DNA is TGTGCCAACACGCGGGGTACGAACACTGAAGCTTTCTTT.

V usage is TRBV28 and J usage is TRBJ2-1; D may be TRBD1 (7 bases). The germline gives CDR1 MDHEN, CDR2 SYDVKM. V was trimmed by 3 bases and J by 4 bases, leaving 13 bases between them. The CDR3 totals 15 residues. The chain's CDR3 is CASSFGSGGYNEQFF. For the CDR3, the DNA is TGTGCCAGCAGTTTCGGGTCAGGGGGGTACAATGAGCAGTTCTTC.

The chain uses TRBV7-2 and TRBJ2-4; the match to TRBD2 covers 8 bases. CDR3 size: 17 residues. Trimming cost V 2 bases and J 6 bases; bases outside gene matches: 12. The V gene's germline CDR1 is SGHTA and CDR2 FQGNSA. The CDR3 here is CASSLTGRGAGGNIQYF. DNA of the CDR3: TGTGCCAGCAGCTTAACCGGCAGGGGCGCGGGGGGAAACATTCAGTACTTC.